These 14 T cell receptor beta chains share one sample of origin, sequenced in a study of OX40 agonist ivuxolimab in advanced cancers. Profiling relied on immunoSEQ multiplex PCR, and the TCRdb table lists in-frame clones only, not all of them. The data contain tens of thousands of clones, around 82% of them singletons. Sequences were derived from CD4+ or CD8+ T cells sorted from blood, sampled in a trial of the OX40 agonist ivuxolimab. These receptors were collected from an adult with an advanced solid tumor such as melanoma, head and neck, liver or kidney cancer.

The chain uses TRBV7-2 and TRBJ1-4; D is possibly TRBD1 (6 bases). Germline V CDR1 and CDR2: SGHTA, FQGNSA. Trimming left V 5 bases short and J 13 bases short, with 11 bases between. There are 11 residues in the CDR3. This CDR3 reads CASSRGGPLFF. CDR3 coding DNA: TGTGCCAGCAGCCGGGGGGGCCCACTGTTTTTT.

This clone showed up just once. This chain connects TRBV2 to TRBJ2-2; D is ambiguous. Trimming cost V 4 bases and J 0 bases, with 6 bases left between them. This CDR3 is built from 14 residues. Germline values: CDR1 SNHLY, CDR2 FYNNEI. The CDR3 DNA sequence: TGTGCCAGCAGTGGGTCTACGAACACCGGGGAGCTGTTTTTT. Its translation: CASSGSTNTGELFF.

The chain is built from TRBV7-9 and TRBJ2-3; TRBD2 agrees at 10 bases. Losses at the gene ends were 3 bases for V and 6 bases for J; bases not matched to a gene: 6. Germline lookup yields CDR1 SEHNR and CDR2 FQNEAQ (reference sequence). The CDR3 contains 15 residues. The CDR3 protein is CASSLVAGGSDTQYF. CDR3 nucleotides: TGTGCCAGCAGCTTGGTAGCGGGAGGCTCGGATACGCAGTATTTT.

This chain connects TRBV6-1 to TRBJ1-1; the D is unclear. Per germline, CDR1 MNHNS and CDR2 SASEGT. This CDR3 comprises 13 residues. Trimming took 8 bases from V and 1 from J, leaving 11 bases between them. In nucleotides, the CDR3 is TGTGCCAGCTCGAAGAGGGCGAACACTGAAGCTTTCTTT. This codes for CASSKRANTEAFF.

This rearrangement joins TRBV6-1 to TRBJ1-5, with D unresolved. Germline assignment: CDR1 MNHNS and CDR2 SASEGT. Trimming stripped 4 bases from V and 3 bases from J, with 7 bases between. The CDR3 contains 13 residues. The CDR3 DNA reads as TGTGCCAGCAGTGTCAGGTCCAATCAGCCCCAGCATTTT. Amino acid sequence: CASSVRSNQPQHF.

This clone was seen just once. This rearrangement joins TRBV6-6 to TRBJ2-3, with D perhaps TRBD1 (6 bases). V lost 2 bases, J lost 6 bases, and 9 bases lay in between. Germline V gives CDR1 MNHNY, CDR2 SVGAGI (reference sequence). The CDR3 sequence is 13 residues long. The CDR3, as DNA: TGTGCCAGCAGTTACACAGGGTCCGATACGCAGTATTTT. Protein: CASSYTGSDTQYF.

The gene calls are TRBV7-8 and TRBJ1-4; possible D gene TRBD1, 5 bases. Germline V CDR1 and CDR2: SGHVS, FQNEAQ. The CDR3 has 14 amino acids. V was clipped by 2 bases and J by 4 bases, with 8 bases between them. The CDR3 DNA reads TGTGCCAGCAGCTTAAATCAGGGTAATGAAAAACTGTTTTTT. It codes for CASSLNQGNEKLFF. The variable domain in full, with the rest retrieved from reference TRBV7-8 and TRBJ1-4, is GAGVSQSPRYKVAKRGQDVALRCDPISGHVSLFWYQQALGQGPEFLTYFQNEAQLDKSGLPSDRFFAERPEGSVSTLKIQRTQQEDSAVYLCASSLNQGNEKLFFGSGTQLSVL.

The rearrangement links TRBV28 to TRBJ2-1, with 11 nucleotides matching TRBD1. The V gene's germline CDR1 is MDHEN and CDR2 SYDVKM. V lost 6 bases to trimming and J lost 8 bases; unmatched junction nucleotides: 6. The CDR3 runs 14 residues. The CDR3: CASSRTGGSYEQFF. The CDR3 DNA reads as TGTGCCAGCAGCAGGACAGGGGGCAGTTATGAGCAGTTCTTC.

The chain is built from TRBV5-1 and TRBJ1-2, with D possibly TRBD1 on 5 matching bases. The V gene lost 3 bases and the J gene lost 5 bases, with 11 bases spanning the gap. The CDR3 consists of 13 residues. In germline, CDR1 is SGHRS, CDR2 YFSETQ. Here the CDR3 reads CASSSGTEYGYTF. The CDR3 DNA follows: TGCGCCAGCAGCTCCGGGACGGAATATGGCTACACCTTC. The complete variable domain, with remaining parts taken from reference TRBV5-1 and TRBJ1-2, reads KAGVTQTPRYLIKTRGQQVTLSCSPISGHRSVSWYQQTPGQGLQFLFEYFSETQRNKGNFPGRFSGRQFSNSRSEMNVSTLELGDSALYLCASSSGTEYGYTFGSGTRLTVV.

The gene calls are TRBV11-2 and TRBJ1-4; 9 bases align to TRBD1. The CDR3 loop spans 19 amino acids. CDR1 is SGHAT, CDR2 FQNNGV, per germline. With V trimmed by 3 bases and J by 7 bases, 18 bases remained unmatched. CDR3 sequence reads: CASSFFSSGQGTRSEKLFF. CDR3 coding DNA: TGTGCCAGCAGCTTTTTTTCCTCGGGACAGGGAACAAGGAGTGAAAAACTGTTTTTT. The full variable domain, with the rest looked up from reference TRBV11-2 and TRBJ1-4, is EAGVAQSPRYKIIEKRQSVAFWCNPISGHATLYWYQQILGQGPKLLIQFQNNGVVDDSQLPKDRFSAERLKGVDSTLKIQPAKLEDSAVYLCASSFFSSGQGTRSEKLFFGSGTQLSVL.

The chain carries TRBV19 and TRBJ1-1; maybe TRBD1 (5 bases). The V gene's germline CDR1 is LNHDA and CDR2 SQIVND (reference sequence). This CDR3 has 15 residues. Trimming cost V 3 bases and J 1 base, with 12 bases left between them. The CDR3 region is CASSIRGQGNTEAFF. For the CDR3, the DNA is TGTGCCAGTAGTATTAGGGGTCAGGGGAACACTGAAGCTTTCTTT.

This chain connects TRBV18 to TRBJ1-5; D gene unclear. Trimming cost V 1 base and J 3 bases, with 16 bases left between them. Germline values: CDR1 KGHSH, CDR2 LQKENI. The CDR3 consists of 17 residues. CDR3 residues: CASSPLRAGTLNQPQHF. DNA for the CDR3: TGTGCCAGCTCACCACTGCGTGCGGGAACCCTCAATCAGCCCCAGCATTTT.

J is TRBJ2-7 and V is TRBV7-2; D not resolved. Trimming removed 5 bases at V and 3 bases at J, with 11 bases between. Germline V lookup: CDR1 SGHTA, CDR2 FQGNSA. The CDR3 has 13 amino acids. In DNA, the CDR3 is TGTGCCAGCAGCCGCAGGACCAACTACGAGCAGTACTTC. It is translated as CASSRRTNYEQYF.

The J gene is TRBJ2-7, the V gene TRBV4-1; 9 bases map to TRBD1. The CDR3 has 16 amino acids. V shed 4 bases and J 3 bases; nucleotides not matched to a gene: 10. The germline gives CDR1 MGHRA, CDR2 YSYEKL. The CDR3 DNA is TGCGCCAGCAGCCCTGGTAACCGGGACAGGGACTACGAGCAGTACTTC. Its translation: CASSPGNRDRDYEQYF.